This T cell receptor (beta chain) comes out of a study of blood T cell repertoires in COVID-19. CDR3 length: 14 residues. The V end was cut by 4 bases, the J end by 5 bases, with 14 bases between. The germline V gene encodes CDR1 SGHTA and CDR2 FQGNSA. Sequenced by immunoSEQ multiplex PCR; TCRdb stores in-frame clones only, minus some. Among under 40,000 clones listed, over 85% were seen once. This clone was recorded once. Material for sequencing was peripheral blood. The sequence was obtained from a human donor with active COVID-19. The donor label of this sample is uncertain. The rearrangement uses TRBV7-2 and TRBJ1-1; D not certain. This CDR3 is CASSSTSGVTEAFF. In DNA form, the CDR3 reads TGTGCCAGCAGCTCAACCTCCGGGGTAACTGAAGCTTTCTTT.